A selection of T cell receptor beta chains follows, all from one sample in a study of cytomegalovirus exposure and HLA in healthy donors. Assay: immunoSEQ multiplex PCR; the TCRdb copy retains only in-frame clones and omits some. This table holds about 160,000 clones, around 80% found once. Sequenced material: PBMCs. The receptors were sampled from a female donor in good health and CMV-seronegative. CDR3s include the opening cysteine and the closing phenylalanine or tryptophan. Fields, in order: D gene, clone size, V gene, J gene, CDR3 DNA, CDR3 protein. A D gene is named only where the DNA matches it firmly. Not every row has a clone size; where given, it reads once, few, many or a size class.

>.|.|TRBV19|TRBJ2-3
TGTGCCAGTAGTATCTGGCGGCCAACTAGCACAGATACGCAGTATTTT
CASSIWRPTSTDTQYF
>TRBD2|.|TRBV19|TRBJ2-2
TGTGCCAGTAGTATGTCAGCGGGAGTTGGGACCGGGGAGCTGTTTTTT
CASSMSAGVGTGELFF
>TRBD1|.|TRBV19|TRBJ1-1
TGTGCCAGTACCATAAGGACAGGGGCTGAAGCTTTCTTT
CASTIRTGAEAFF
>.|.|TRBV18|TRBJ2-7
TGTGCCAGCTCACCAGGCCAGGGTGTCTCCTACGAGCAGTACTTC
CASSPGQGVSYEQYF
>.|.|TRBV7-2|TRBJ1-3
TGTGCCAGCAGCTTCCGGCAGGGTGGCACCATATATTTT
CASSFRQGGTIYF
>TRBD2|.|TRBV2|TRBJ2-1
TGTGCCAGCAGTGAAGCGGGGGCGACTAGCGGGAGAATAAATGAGCAGTTCTTC
CASSEAGATSGRINEQFF
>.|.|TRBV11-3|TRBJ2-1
TGTGCCAGCAGCCGGGACTTCAGCAATGAGCAGTTCTTC
CASSRDFSNEQFF
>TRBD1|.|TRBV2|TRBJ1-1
TGTGCCAGCAGTGGAGACCGGACAGGCCGCTATGAAGCTTTCTTT
CASSGDRTGRYEAFF
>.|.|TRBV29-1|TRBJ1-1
TGCAGCGTTGGGACAGTTGTTACTGAAGCTTTCTTT
CSVGTVVTEAFF
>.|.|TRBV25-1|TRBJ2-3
TGTGCCAGCAGTGAATCTCCCTCCACAGATACGCAGTATTTT
CASSESPSTDTQYF
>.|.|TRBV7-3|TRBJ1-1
TGTGCCAGCAGCGAAGGGCGGGGGAAGGACGCTGAAGCTTTCTTT
CASSEGRGKDAEAFF
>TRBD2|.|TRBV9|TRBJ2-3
TGTGCCAGCAGCGAGACTAGCGGGGGCACAGATACGCAGTATTTT
CASSETSGGTDTQYF
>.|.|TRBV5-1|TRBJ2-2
TGCGCCAGCAGCTCCGACGGACAAACAGGATACACCGGGGAGCTGTTTTTT
CASSSDGQTGYTGELFF
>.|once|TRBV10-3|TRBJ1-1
TGTGCCATCAGGTACAGGAAAGGGGATGAAGCTTTCTTT
CAIRYRKGDEAFF
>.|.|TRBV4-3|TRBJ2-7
TGCGCCAGCAGCCTTCAGTCCCTCGTCGGGGAGCAGTACTTC
CASSLQSLVGEQYF
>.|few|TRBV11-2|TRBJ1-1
TGTGCCAGCAGCTTAGATCCAGGCAAACTTACTGAAGCTTTCTTT
CASSLDPGKLTEAFF
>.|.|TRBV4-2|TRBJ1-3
TGTGCCAGCAGCCAAGATTACAGAAACACCATATATTTT
CASSQDYRNTIYF
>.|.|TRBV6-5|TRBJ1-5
TGTGCCAGCAGTTACTCGGCACAGGGAGAACAGCCCCAGCATTTT
CASSYSAQGEQPQHF
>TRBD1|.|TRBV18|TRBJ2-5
TGTGCCAGCTCCCCAAGGGGAGGACAGGGGTTACGAGAGACCCAGTACTTC
CASSPRGGQGLRETQYF
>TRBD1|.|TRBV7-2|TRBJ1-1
TGTGCCAGCAGCTTCGGGACAGGGAGAGAAGCTTTCTTT
CASSFGTGREAFF
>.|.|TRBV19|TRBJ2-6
TGTGCCAGTAGATCCCATCCTCTCACGCGGGTGTCCTCTGGGGCCAACGTCCTGACTTTC
CASRSHPLTRVSSGANVLTF
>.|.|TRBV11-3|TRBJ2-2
TGTGCCAGCAGCCGAGGGCGGGAGCTGTTTTTT
CASSRGRELFF
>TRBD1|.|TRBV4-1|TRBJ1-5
TGCGCCAGCAGCCAAGACCCGGACAGGGGACCGCTGAGCAATCAGCCCCAGCATTTT
CASSQDPDRGPLSNQPQHF
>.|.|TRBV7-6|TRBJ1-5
TGTGCCAGCAGCTTAAGTAACGGTCAGCCCCAGCATTTT
CASSLSNGQPQHF
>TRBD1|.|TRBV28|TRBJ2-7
TGTGCCAGCATTGGACAGGGGAGTTCCCGGGGCGAGCAGTACTTC
CASIGQGSSRGEQYF
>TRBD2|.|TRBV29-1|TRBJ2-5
TGCAGCATTGGGACTAGCGGCAACCAAGAGACCCAGTACTTC
CSIGTSGNQETQYF